The 8 T cell receptor beta chains listed next were all sequenced from one sample in a study of blood T cell repertoires in COVID-19. Assay: immunoSEQ multiplex PCR; the TCRdb copy retains only in-frame clones and omits some. Of approximately 190,000 clones listed, around 80% are singletons. The sequenced sample consisted of peripheral blood. The receptor source for this set is a man aged 25-40 years with active or convalescent COVID-19.

This clone was counted between two and nine times. The gene calls are TRBV30 and TRBJ2-3; TRBD1 agrees at 9 bases. The CDR3 has 15 residues. In germline, CDR1 is GTSNPN, CDR2 SVGIG (reference sequence). The junction had 10 bases not matched to a gene; V was cut back by 7 bases and J by 2 bases. For the CDR3, the DNA is TGTGCCTTCTCCAAGACAGGGGGGTTCACAGATACGCAGTATTTT. Amino acid sequence: CAFSKTGGFTDTQYF. The variable domain in full, completed from reference TRBV30 and TRBJ2-3, reads SQTIHQWPATLVQPVGSPLSLECTVEGTSNPNLYWYRQAAGRGLQLLFYSVGIGQISSEVPQNLSASRPQDRQFILSSKKLLLSDSGFYLCAFSKTGGFTDTQYFGPGTRLTVL.

This clone occurred a few times. The chain is built from TRBV6-2 or TRBV6-3 and TRBJ1-6; TRBD1 might be the D (5 bases). Germline-derived CDR1 and CDR2 are MNHEY and SVGEGT. The V gene lost 2 bases and the J gene lost 8 bases, with 13 bases spanning the gap. The CDR3 runs to 15 residues. The CDR3: CASSYGARGDSPLHF. CDR3 nucleotide sequence: TGTGCCAGCAGTTACGGGGCCCGAGGTGATTCACCCCTCCACTTT.

The chain is built from TRBV28 and TRBJ1-1; weak D call: TRBD1 (5 bases). CDR1 and CDR2 from the germline V gene are MDHEN and SYDVKM. This CDR3 contains 15 residues. V was clipped by 6 bases and J by 7 bases, with 21 bases between them. Here the CDR3 reads CASSPPGGGTIEAFF. The CDR3 DNA reads as TGTGCCAGCAGCCCCCCGGGGGGTGGAACAATTGAAGCTTTCTTT.

The table lists this clone with a count of one. The CDR3 loop is CASFLTPRGRIYNEQFF. CDR3 DNA: TGTGCCAGCTTCCTTACCCCCAGGGGGCGGATATACAATGAGCAGTTCTTC. V gene TRBV7-8 combines with J gene TRBJ2-1; the match to TRBD1 covers 8 bases. Losses at the gene ends were 8 bases for V and 4 bases for J; bases not matched to a gene: 16. This CDR3 comprises 17 residues. Germline values: CDR1 SGHVS, CDR2 FQNEAQ.

This rearrangement joins TRBV5-1 to TRBJ1-2; 7 bases are shared with TRBD1. Germline-derived CDR1 and CDR2 are SGHRS and YFSETQ. V lost 0 bases to trimming and J lost 0 bases; unmatched junction nucleotides: 2. The CDR3 contains 15 residues. The CDR3 region has the DNA TGCGCCAGCAGCTTGGTAGGGGGCTCTAACTATGGCTACACCTTC. The encoded protein is CASSLVGGSNYGYTF.

V usage is TRBV30 and J usage is TRBJ1-2; the D gene is possibly TRBD1 (5 bases). This CDR3 has 13 residues. V lost 4 bases and J lost 7, with 16 bases in between. CDR1 is GTSNPN and CDR2 is SVGIG in the germline V gene (reference sequence). In nucleotides, the CDR3 is TGTGCCTGGACCGGTCTGGGAGGGACTGGCTACACCTTC. Protein: CAWTGLGGTGYTF.

The chain links TRBV6-2 or TRBV6-3 to TRBJ2-7; 11 bases match TRBD2. Germline V gives CDR1 MNHEY, CDR2 SVGEGT. With V trimmed by 6 bases and J by 0 bases, 10 bases remained unmatched. This CDR3 comprises 17 residues. The CDR3, as DNA: TGTGCCAGCAGCTTCGCTTTGGGACTAGCGGACTCCTACGAGCAGTACGTC. This gives the protein CASSFALGLADSYEQYV.

The chain is built from TRBV5-1 and TRBJ2-1; possibly TRBD1 for D (7 bases). Trimming removed 6 bases from V and 4 bases from J, with 20 bases in between. Germline V gene data show CDR1 as SGHRS and CDR2 as YFSETQ. This CDR3 contains 16 residues. The CDR3 sequence: CASTAGQPQNYNEQFF. The CDR3 region has the DNA TGCGCCAGCACCGCGGGACAGCCCCAAAATTACAATGAGCAGTTCTTC.